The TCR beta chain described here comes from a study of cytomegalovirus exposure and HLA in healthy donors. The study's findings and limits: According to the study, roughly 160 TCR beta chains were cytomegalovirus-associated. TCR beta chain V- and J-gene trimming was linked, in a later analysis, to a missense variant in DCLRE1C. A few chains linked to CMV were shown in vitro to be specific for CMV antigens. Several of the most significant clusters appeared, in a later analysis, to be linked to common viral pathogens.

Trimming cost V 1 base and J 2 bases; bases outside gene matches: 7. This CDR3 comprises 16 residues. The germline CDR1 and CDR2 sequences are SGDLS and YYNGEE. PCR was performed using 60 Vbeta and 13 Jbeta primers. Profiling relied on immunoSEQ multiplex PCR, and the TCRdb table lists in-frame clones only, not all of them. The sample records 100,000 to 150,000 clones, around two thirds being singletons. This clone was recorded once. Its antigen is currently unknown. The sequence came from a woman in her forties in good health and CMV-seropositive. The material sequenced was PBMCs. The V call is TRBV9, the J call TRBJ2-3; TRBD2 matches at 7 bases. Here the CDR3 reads CASSVSPAGHTDTQYF. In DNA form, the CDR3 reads TGTGCCAGCAGCGTAAGTCCAGCGGGGCACACAGATACGCAGTATTTT.